Below are 14 T cell receptor beta chains sequenced from a single sample in a study of shared clonotypes between healthy human individuals. Selected positively for CCR7 and CD45RO-negative, naive CD8 cells excluded terminally differentiated effector memory CD45RA+ cells. Repertoires were generated with immunoSEQ multiplex PCR, while TCRdb's copy carries only in-frame clones and drops some. The sample records approximately 650,000 clones, around 95% being singletons. Sequenced input: naive CD8+ T cells sorted from blood. Receptor source: a woman aged 30 to 39 in good health.

The chain carries TRBV6-5 and TRBJ2-7; 12 bases fit TRBD2. This CDR3 has 15 amino acids. The V segment lost 6 bases and the J segment 6 bases; nucleotides outside the gene matches: 9. Germline V gene sequence: CDR1 MNHEY, CDR2 SVGAGI. CDR3 amino acids: CASRPLAGGSLEQYF. The CDR3 nucleotides are TGTGCCAGCAGACCGCTAGCGGGAGGGTCTCTCGAGCAGTACTTC.

The chain links TRBV7-2 to TRBJ1-2; 7 bases fit TRBD1. Looked up from germline, CDR1 is SGHTA and CDR2 is FQGNSA. The CDR3 extends over 16 amino acids. J lost 4 bases, V lost 1 base, and 9 bases had no gene match. CDR3 amino acids: CASSLDGTVSPYGYTF. The CDR3 DNA reads TGTGCCAGCAGCTTAGATGGGACAGTATCACCCTATGGCTACACCTTC.

The gene calls are TRBV11-2 and TRBJ2-5; D gene unclear. Trimming removed 5 bases at V and 4 bases at J, with 11 bases between. The CDR3 extends over 13 amino acids. Germline V lookup: CDR1 SGHAT, CDR2 FQNNGV. In DNA, the CDR3 is TGTGCCAGCAGCCTTGACCCCGTAGAGACCCAGTACTTC. Translating it yields CASSLDPVETQYF.

The chain employs TRBV30 and TRBJ2-7; no definite D call. V gave up 3 bases and J gave up 3 bases, with 15 bases separating them. The CDR3 consists of 14 residues. Germline V lookup: CDR1 GTSNPN, CDR2 SVGIG (reference sequence). The CDR3 DNA reads TGTGCCTGGAGGAGCTGGGATATCGGCTACGAGCAGTACTTC. Its translation is CAWRSWDIGYEQYF.

V usage is TRBV19 and J usage is TRBJ1-1, with D possibly being TRBD1 (5 bases). This CDR3 spans 15 amino acids. Germline V gene data show CDR1 as LNHDA and CDR2 as SQIVND (reference sequence). V lost 3 bases, J lost 3 bases, and 14 bases lay in between. The chain's CDR3 is CASSIILGADTEAFF. The CDR3 region has the DNA TGTGCCAGTAGTATCATCCTAGGGGCCGACACTGAAGCTTTCTTT.

The gene calls are TRBV4-1 and TRBJ2-7, with 7 positions matching TRBD2. The CDR3 is 16 amino acids. Unmatched junction bases numbered 6, after V lost 1 base and J lost 0 bases. CDR1 is MGHRA and CDR2 is YSYEKL in the germline V gene. The CDR3 DNA reads as TGCGCCAGCAGCCAAGCTAATGCGGGAGACTCCTACGAGCAGTACTTC. It yields the protein CASSQANAGDSYEQYF.

The rearrangement links TRBV27 to TRBJ2-7; D is uncertain. Trimming removed 0 bases from V and 5 bases from J, with 8 bases in between. Germline assignment: CDR1 MNHEY and CDR2 SMNVEV (reference sequence). The CDR3 contains 13 residues. In DNA form, the CDR3 reads TGTGCCAGCAGTTTATCACCTCTCCACGAGCAGTACTTC. It encodes CASSLSPLHEQYF.

This clone was recorded a few times. The chain recombines TRBV25-1 with TRBJ1-2, with TRBD1 matching 8 bases. CDR1 MGHDK and CDR2 SYGVNS come from the germline V gene. V shed 6 bases, J shed 3 bases, and the junction held 3 bases outside the gene matches. The CDR3 is 13 amino acids. CDR3 nucleotide sequence: TGTGCCAGCAGCCCGACAGGGGACTATGGCTACACCTTC. Translation: CASSPTGDYGYTF.

In its sample, this clone was seen a few times. The V and J genes are TRBV7-9 and TRBJ2-7; TRBD1 is a possible D gene (5 bases). Germline CDR1 reads SEHNR; CDR2 reads FQNEAQ (reference sequence). V was trimmed by 8 bases and J by 3 bases, leaving 14 bases between them. The CDR3 consists of 13 residues. The CDR3: CASGSTAFYEQYF. CDR3 nucleotides: TGTGCCAGCGGATCGACAGCATTCTACGAGCAGTACTTC.

The V call is TRBV27, the J call TRBJ2-2; TRBD2 aligns across 12 bases. The CDR3 has 17 residues. Per the germline V gene, CDR1 is MNHEY and CDR2 is SMNVEV (reference sequence). The ends lost 6 bases at V and 6 bases at J; junction bases unmatched: 11. The CDR3 nucleotides read TGTGCCAGCAGCCGGGGGGCTAGCGGGAGGGCGCCCGGGGAGCTGTTTTTT. Protein: CASSRGASGRAPGELFF.

This rearrangement joins TRBV23-1 to TRBJ1-1; a weak D match, TRBD1 (5 bases). TRBV23-1 counts as an open reading frame of uncertain function. There are 12 residues in the CDR3. Between the trimmed V and J ends, which lost 8 bases and 2 bases, there was a span of 9 bases. The CDR3 coding sequence is TGCGCCAGCGTTCAGGGAAACACTGAAGCTTTCTTT. It is translated as CASVQGNTEAFF.

In the case of this clone: Other nucleotide sequences in the sample specify the same CDR3. The chain is built from TRBV6-5 and TRBJ1-1, with D perhaps matching TRBD1 (6 bases). Germline CDR1 MNHEY, CDR2 SVGAGI. The CDR3 is 13 amino acids. V was pared by 3 bases and J by 5 bases, with 10 bases between. The CDR3 nucleotides read TGTGCCAGCAGTTATGGAGGGGGGACTGAAGCTTTCTTT. It codes for CASSYGGGTEAFF.

The chain's CDR3 is CASSSRLGDLGSYNSPLHF. CDR3 nucleotide sequence: TGTGCCAGCAGTAGTCGATTGGGGGATTTGGGCTCCTATAATTCACCCCTCCACTTT. The V gene is TRBV28, the J gene TRBJ1-6, with a tentative D call TRBD1 (5 bases). The CDR3 length is 19 residues. The germline V gene has CDR1 MDHEN and CDR2 SYDVKM. V was trimmed by 5 bases and J by 0 bases, leaving 20 bases between them.

The gene calls are TRBV6-1 and TRBJ1-5; no clear D gene. The germline V and J ends were trimmed by 6 bases and 0 bases, with 9 bases remaining between them. Germline CDR1 MNHNS, CDR2 SASEGT. There are 14 residues in the CDR3. CDR3: CASRDNYSNQPQHF. In DNA form, the CDR3 reads TGTGCCAGCAGGGATAACTATAGCAATCAGCCCCAGCATTTT.